This T cell receptor (beta chain) was sequenced in a study of CD8 T cells in ankylosing spondylitis. The study's findings and limits: A motif in TCR beta, a set of roughly 8 highly homologous variants, appeared characteristic of ankylosing spondylitis blood.

This clonotype was picked up a small number of times. Its antigen is still unknown. Trimming at V came to 2 bases and at J to 5 bases, leaving 7 bases not matched to a gene. The CDR3 is made up of 15 amino acids. The germline V gene has CDR1 LGHDT and CDR2 YNNKEL (reference sequence). TCRdb reanalysed the 5' RACE reads using MiXCR and keeps one entry per CDR3 protein. The sample holds 150,000 to 200,000 distinct CDR3 sequences, roughly 10% seen once. This clonotype originated in a male donor with ankylosing spondylitis or in good health (not recorded which). Sequences were obtained from blood, either unsorted or a sorted T cell fraction (not recorded which). This chain links TRBV3-1 with TRBJ2-7; 9 bases line up with TRBD2. The CDR3 DNA sequence: TGTGCCAGCAGCCAAAACTTTATAGCGGGAGACGAGCAGTACTTC. Translating it yields CASSQNFIAGDEQYF.